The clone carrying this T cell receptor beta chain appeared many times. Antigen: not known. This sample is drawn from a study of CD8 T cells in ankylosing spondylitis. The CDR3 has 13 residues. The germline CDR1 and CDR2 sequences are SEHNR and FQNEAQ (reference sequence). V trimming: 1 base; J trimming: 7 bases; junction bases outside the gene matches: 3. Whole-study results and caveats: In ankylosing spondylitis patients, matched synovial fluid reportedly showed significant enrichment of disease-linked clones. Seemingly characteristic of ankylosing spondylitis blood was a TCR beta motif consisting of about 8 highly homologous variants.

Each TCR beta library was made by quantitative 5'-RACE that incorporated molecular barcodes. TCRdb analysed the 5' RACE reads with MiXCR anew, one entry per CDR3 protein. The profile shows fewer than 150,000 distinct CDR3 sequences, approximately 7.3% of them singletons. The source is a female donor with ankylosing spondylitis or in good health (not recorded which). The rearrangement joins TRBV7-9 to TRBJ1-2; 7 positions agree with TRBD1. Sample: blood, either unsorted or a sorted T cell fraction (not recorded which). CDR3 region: CASSLGTGLGYTF. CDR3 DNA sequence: TGTGCCAGCAGCTTAGGGACAGGACTTGGCTACACCTTC.